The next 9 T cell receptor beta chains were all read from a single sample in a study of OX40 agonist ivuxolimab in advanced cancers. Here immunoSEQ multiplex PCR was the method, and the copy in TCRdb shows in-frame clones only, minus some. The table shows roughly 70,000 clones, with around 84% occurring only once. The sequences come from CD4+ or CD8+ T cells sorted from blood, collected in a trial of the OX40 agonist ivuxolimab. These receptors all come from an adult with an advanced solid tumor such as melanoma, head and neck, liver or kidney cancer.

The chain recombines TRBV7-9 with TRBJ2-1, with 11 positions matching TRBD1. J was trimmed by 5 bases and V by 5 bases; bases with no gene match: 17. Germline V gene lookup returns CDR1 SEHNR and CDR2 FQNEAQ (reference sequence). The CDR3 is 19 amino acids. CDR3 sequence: CASSRGQGGGLERHNEQFF. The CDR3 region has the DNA TGTGCCAGCAGCCGGGGACAGGGGGGCGGGCTTGAGAGACACAATGAGCAGTTCTTC. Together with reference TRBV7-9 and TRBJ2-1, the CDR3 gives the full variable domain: DTGVSQNPRHKITKRGQNVTFRCDPISEHNRLYWYRQTLGQGPEFLTYFQNEAQLEKSRLLSDRFSAERPKGSFSTLEIQRTEQGDSAMYLCASSRGQGGGLERHNEQFFGPGTRLTVL.

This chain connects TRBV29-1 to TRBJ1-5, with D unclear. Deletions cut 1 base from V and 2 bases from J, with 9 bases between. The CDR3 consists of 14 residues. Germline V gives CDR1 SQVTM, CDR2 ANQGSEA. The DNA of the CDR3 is TGCAGCGTTGAAGTAGGGTCGGGCAATCAGCCCCAGCATTTT. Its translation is CSVEVGSGNQPQHF.

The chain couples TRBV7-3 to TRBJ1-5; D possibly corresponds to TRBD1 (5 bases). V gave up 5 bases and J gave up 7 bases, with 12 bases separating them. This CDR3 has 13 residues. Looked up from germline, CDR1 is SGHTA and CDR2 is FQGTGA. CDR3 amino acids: CASSISEGQPQHF. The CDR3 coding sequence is TGTGCCAGCAGCATTTCCGAGGGGCAGCCCCAGCATTTT. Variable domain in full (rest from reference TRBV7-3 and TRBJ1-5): GAGVSQTPSNKVTEKGKYVELRCDPISGHTALYWYRQSLGQGPEFLIYFQGTGAADDSGLPNDRFFAVRPEGSVSTLKIQRTERGDSAVYLCASSISEGQPQHFGDGTRLSIL.

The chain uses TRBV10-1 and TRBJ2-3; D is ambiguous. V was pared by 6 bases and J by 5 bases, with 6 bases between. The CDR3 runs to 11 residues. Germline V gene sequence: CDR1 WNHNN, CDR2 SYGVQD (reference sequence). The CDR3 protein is CASSSEDTQYF. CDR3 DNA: TGCGCCAGCAGCTCCGAAGATACGCAGTATTTT.

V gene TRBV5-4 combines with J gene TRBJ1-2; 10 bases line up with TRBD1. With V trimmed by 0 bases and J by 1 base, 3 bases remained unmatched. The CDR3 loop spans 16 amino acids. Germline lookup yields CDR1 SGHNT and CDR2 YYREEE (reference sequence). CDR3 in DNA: TGTGCCAGCAGCTTGGGACAGGGGGCCCGTAACTATGGCTACACCTTC. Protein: CASSLGQGARNYGYTF. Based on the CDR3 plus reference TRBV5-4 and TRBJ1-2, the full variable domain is ETGVTQSPTHLIKTRGQQVTLRCSSQSGHNTVSWYQQALGQGPQFIFQYYREEENGRGNFPPRFSGLQFPNYSSELNVNALELDDSALYLCASSLGQGARNYGYTFGSGTRLTVV.

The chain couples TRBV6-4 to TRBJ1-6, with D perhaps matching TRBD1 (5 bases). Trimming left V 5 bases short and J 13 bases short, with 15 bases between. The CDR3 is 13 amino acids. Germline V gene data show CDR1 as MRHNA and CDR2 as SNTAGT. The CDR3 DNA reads TGTGCCAGCAGTCCTACGCTACAGGCTCCCCTCCACTTT. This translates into CASSPTLQAPLHF.

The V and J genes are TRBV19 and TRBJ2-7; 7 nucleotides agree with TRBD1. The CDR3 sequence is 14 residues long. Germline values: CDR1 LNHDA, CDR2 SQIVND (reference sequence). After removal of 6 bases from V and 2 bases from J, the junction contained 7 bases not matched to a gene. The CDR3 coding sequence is TGTGCCAGTAGCCTCGACAGGGTCGCCTACGAGCAGTACTTC. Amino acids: CASSLDRVAYEQYF.

CDR3 protein: CASSTVGQGKSTEAFF. Here the CDR3 DNA reads TGCGCCAGCAGCACGGTGGGACAGGGCAAGAGCACTGAAGCTTTCTTT. V is TRBV5-1 and J is TRBJ1-1, with 9 bases lining up with TRBD1. The CDR3 runs to 16 residues. V shed 4 bases, J shed 4 bases, and the junction held 11 bases outside the gene matches. Germline-derived CDR1 and CDR2 are SGHRS and YFSETQ.

The CDR3 sequence: CASNSDYGYTF. Written as DNA, the CDR3 is TGTGCCAGTAATTCCGACTATGGCTACACCTTC. The rearrangement links TRBV19 to TRBJ1-2; D ambiguous. In germline, CDR1 is LNHDA, CDR2 SQIVND (reference sequence). This CDR3 spans 11 amino acids. Between the trimmed V and J ends, which lost 7 bases and 3 bases, there was a span of 6 bases.